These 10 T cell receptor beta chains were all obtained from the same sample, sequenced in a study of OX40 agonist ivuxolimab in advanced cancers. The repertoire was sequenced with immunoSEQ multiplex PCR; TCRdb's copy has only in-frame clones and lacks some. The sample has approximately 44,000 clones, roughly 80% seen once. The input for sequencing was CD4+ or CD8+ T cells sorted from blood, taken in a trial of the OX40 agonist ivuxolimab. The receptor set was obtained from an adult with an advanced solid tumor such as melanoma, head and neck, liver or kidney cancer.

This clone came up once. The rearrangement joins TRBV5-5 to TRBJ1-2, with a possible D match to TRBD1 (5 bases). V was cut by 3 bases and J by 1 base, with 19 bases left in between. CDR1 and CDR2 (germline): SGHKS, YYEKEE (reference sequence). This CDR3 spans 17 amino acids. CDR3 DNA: TGTGCCAGCAGCTCCCTACTCATTCCAGGGAGTAACTATGGCTACACCTTC. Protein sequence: CASSSLLIPGSNYGYTF.

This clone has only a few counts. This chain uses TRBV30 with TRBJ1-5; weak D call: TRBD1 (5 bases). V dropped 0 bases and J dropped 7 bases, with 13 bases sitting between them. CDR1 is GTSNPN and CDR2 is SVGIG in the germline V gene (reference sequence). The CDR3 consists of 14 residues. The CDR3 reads CAWSVLGRGQPQHF. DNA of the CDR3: TGTGCCTGGAGTGTACTGGGTAGGGGCCAGCCCCAGCATTTT.

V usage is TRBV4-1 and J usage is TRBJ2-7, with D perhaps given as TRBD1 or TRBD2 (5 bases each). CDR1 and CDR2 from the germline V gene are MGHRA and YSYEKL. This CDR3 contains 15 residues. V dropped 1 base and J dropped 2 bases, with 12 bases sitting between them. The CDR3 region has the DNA TGCGCCAGCAGCCAAGCTTCGGGGCAGACCTACGAGCAGTACTTC. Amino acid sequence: CASSQASGQTYEQYF.

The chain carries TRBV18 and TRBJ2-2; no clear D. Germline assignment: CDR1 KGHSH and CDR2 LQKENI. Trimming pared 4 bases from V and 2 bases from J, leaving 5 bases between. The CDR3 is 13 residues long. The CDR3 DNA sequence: TGTGCCAGCTCACGACTCAACACCGGGGAGCTGTTTTTT. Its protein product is CASSRLNTGELFF. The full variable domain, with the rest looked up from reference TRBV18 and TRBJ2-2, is NAGVMQNPRHLVRRRGQEARLRCSPMKGHSHVYWYRQLPEEGLKFMVYLQKENIIDESGMPKERFSAEFPKEGPSILRIQQVVRGDSAAYFCASSRLNTGELFFGEGSRLTVL.

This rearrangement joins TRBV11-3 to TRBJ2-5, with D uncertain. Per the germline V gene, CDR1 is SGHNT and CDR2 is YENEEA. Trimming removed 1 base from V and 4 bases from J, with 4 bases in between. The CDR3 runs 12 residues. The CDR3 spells CASSLVGETQYF. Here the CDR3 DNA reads TGTGCCAGCAGCTTAGTAGGAGAGACCCAGTACTTC.

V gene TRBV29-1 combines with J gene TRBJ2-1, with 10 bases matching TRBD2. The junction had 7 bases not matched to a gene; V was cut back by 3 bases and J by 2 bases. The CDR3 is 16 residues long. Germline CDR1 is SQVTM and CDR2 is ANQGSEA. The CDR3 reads CSVELASGRTYNEQFF. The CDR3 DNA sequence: TGCAGCGTTGAGTTGGCTAGCGGGAGAACCTACAATGAGCAGTTCTTC.

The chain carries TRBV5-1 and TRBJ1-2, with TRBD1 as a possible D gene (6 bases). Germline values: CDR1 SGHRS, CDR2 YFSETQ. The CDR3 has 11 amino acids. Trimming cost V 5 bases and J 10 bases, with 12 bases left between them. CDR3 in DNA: TGCGCCAGCAGGAATTCAGGGGACTACACCTTC. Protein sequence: CASRNSGDYTF.

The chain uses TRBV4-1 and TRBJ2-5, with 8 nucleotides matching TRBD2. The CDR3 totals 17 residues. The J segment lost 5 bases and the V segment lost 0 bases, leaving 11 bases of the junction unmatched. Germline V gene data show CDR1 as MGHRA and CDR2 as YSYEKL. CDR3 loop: CASSQDPLAGLRETQYF. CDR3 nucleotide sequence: TGCGCCAGCAGCCAAGATCCCCTAGCGGGCCTCCGGGAGACCCAGTACTTC.

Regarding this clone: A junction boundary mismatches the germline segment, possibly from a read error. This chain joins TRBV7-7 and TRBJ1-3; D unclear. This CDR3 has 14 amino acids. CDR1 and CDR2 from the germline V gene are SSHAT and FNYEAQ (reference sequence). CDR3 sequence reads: CASSLAGSGNTIYF. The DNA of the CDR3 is TGTGCTAGCAGCTTAGCCGGTTCTGGAAACACCATATATTTT. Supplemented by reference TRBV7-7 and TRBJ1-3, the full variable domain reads GAGVSQSPRYKVTKRGQDVTLRCDPISSHATLYWYQQALGQGPEFLTYFNYEAQPDKSGLPSDRFSAERPEGSISTLTIQRTEQRDSAMYRCASSLAGSGNTIYFGEGSWLTVV.

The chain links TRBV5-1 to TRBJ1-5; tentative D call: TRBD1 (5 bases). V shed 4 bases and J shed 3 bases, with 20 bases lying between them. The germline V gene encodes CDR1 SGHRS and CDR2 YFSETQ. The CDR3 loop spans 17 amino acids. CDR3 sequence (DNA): TGCGCCAGCAGCCCCGACCGGGACCTCAGGGACAATCAGCCCCAGCATTTT. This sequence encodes CASSPDRDLRDNQPQHF.